Listed here is a single TCR beta chain. As processed by the authors: Counts of nucleated cells, estimated from reference gene primer amplification, were obtained. Only in-frame clones appear in the TCRdb table, and some are missing; sequencing was by immunoSEQ multiplex PCR. V and J calls and clone size are given by that table; D and trimming were obtained from the DNA. The sample holds approximately 290,000 clones, almost 90% seen once. These data come from a study of blood T cell repertoires in COVID-19. The CDR3 consists of 16 residues. The V gene lost 0 bases and the J gene lost 4 bases, with 15 bases spanning the gap. Germline V gene data show CDR1 as LGHNA and CDR2 as YNFKEQ.

This receptor was obtained from a woman aged 18-35 years with acute COVID-19. The sample consisted of PBMCs or T cells enriched from blood (not recorded which). This sequence joins TRBV4-2 and TRBJ1-2; tentative D call: TRBD1 (6 bases). The CDR3 coding sequence is TGTGCCAGCAGCCAAGACACAGGGAATGGTGTCTATGGCTACACCTTC. Protein product: CASSQDTGNGVYGYTF.